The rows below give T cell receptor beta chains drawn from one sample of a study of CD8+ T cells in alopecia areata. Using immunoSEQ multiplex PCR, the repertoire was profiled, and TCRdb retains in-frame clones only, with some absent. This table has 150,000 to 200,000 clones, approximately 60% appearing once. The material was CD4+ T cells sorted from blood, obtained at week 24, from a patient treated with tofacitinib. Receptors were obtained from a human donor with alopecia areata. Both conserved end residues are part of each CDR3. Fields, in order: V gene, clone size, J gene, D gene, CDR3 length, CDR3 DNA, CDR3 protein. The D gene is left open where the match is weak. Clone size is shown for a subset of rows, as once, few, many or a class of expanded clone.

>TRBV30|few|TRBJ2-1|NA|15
TGTGCCTGGACTGGGGCAGGGATCAAGTACAATGAGCAGTTCTTC
CAWTGAGIKYNEQFF
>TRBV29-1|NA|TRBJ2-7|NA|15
TGCAGCGTTGCACCCATGCAGGGGAGGAACTACGAGCAGTACTTC
CSVAPMQGRNYEQYF
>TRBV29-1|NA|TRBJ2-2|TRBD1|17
TGCAGCCCCCACAACCCACAGGGGTCTCCCCGCTCCGGGGAGCTGTTTTTT
CSPHNPQGSPRSGELFF
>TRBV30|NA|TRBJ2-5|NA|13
TGTGCCTGGAGTGTTTTCCCTCAAGAGACCCAGTACTTC
CAWSVFPQETQYF
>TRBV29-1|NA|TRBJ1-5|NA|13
TGCAGCGTTAGCTCGAATTCAGGCCAGCCCCAGCATTTT
CSVSSNSGQPQHF
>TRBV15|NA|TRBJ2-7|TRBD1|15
TGTGCCACCACCCAGGGGGACAGCAGCTCCTACGAGCAGTACTTC
CATTQGDSSSYEQYF
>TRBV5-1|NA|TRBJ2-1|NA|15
TGCGCCAGCAGCCCCCCGGGGTCCCGCAAGCTAGAGCAGTTCTTC
CASSPPGSRKLEQFF
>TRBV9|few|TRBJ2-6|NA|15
TGTGCCAGCAGCGCCCACGGGACTGGGGCCAACGTCCTGACTTTC
CASSAHGTGANVLTF
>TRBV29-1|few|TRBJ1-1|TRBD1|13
TGCAGCGTTGAAGGCAGGGGGCGGGATGTAGCTTTCTTT
CSVEGRGRDVAFF
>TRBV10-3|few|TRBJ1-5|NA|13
TGTGCCATCAGTGAGGGGCAAAGTCAGCCCCAGCATTTT
CAISEGQSQPQHF
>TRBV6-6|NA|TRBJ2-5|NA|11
TGTGCCAGCAGTTACGCAGAGACCCAGTACTTC
CASSYAETQYF
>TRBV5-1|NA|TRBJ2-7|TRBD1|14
TGCGCCAGCAGCTCCCGACAGGGTCAAATCGAGCAGTACTTC
CASSSRQGQIEQYF
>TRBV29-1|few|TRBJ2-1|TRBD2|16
TGCAGCGTTCCTGAGGCGGGACTAGCGTTCTACAATGAGCAGTTCTTC
CSVPEAGLAFYNEQFF
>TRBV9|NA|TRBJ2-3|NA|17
TGTGCCAGCAGCGTAGCTTTGCGGGGGCCAAGCACAGATACGCAGTATTTT
CASSVALRGPSTDTQYF
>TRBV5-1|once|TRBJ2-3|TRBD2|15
TGCGCCAGCAGCTCCGCTCTAGCGGGGGAAGATACGCAGTATTTT
CASSSALAGEDTQYF